The clone carrying this T cell receptor beta chain was observed a few times. The antigen remains undetermined. The entry originates in a study of blood T cells in healthy people across ages. The study's findings and limits: There was a strong correlation between TCR beta diversity and naive T cell percentage.

The CDR3 runs 15 residues. Germline CDR1 reads ENHRY; CDR2 reads SYGVKD. The germline V and J ends were trimmed by 3 bases and 3 bases, with 14 bases remaining between them. Using a J-beta primer mix together with a sample-barcoded 5' primer, a second PCR was run for roughly 6 to 12 cycles. A tag from a template-switch adaptor with 12 random nucleotides marked each cDNA molecule. In TCRdb, the 5' RACE reads were re-called with MiXCR into one record per CDR3 protein. The sample contains fewer than 1,000,000 distinct CDR3 sequences, 46% of which appear only once. The chain combines TRBV10-3 with TRBJ1-2; tentative D call: TRBD1 (6 bases). This TCR was recovered from a man older than 75 in good health. Sequencing input: blood. Here the CDR3 reads CAISEWGAPHYGYTF. The CDR3 DNA is TGTGCCATCAGTGAATGGGGGGCCCCACACTATGGCTACACCTTC.